Shown below are 32 T cell receptor beta chains from a single sample sequenced in a study of cytomegalovirus exposure and HLA in healthy donors. The PCR ran on 60 Vbeta and 13 Jbeta primers. Libraries were prepared by immunoSEQ multiplex PCR; TCRdb keeps only in-frame clonotypes and omits some of them. Counted here are some 170,000 clones, roughly 80% occurring once; the ten biggest clones make up approximately 3.7%. Material: PBMCs. These receptors were taken from a man aged 25 to 40 in good health and CMV-seropositive.

The chain couples TRBV5-1 to TRBJ2-1; 7 bases are a match to TRBD1. The CDR3 spans 12 residues. Per germline, CDR1 SGHRS and CDR2 YFSETQ. V was pared by 4 bases and J by 8 bases, with 3 bases of the junction left unmatched. CDR3 residues: CASSITGDEQFF. The CDR3 coding sequence is TGCGCCAGCAGCATTACAGGGGATGAGCAGTTCTTC.

J is TRBJ1-6 and V is TRBV27, with TRBD1 matching 9 bases. CDR1 is MNHEY, CDR2 SMNVEV, per germline (reference sequence). V trimming: 8 bases; J trimming: 7 bases; junction bases outside the gene matches: 9. The CDR3 is 15 amino acids. CDR3 sequence: CASRFGTGLNSPLHF. The CDR3 DNA reads as TGTGCCAGCCGCTTCGGGACAGGGCTGAATTCACCCCTCCACTTT.

J is TRBJ2-1 and V is TRBV4-3, with 9 bases fitting TRBD1. The CDR3 totals 17 residues. After removal of 0 bases from V and 5 bases from J, the junction contained 8 bases not matched to a gene. CDR1 is LGHNA and CDR2 is YSLEER in the germline V gene. The CDR3 here is CASSQDPGQGRNNEQFF. The DNA of the CDR3 is TGCGCCAGCAGCCAAGACCCTGGACAGGGGCGAAACAATGAGCAGTTCTTC.

This sequence joins TRBV9 and TRBJ2-2, with D unresolved. CDR3 length: 13 amino acids. Germline V gives CDR1 SGDLS, CDR2 YYNGEE. V was pared by 0 bases and J by 7 bases, with 7 bases between. The CDR3 sequence is CASSVVRGGELFF. The CDR3 DNA reads TGTGCCAGCAGCGTAGTTAGAGGCGGGGAGCTGTTTTTT.

This chain uses TRBV5-6 with TRBJ1-4; unclear D gene. Per germline, CDR1 SGHDT and CDR2 YYEEEE. Trimming removed 4 bases at V and 0 bases at J, with 7 bases between. There are 14 residues in the CDR3. The CDR3 loop is CASSPGTTNEKLFF. The DNA of the CDR3 is TGTGCCAGCAGCCCTGGCACAACTAATGAAAAACTGTTTTTT.

V usage is TRBV10-3 and J usage is TRBJ1-4; TRBD1 might be the D (5 bases). The ends were cut back, 3 bases at V and 0 bases at J, with 11 bases in the middle. The V gene's germline CDR1 is ENHRY and CDR2 SYGVKD. The CDR3 totals 16 residues. Here the CDR3 DNA reads TGTGCCATCAGTGACGACAGCCTTGCAACTAATGAAAAACTGTTTTTT. This gives the protein CAISDDSLATNEKLFF.

V gene TRBV2 combines with J gene TRBJ2-7, with a possible D match to TRBD1 (5 bases). CDR3 length equals 13 residues. CDR1 and CDR2 (germline): SNHLY, FYNNEI. Trimming removed 7 bases from V and 7 bases from J, with 17 bases in between. CDR3 coding DNA: TGTGCCAGCATGGGCAGGGCTGTCTTAGAGCAGTACTTC. It translates to CASMGRAVLEQYF. Looking up the rest from reference TRBV2 and TRBJ2-7 gives the full variable domain: EPEVTQTPSHQVTQMGQEVILRCVPISNHLYFYWYRQILGQKVEFLVSFYNNEISEKSEIFDDQFSVERPDGSNFTLKIRSTKLEDSAMYFCASMGRAVLEQYFGPGTRLTVT.

This sequence joins TRBV11-1 and TRBJ2-5; 12 positions agree with TRBD2. The V gene's germline CDR1 is SGHAT and CDR2 FQDESV (reference sequence). Losses at the gene ends were 1 base for V and 5 bases for J; bases not matched to a gene: 2. CDR3 length: 15 residues. CDR3 region: CASSLGTSGVETQYF. The CDR3 region has the DNA TGTGCCAGCAGCTTAGGGACTAGCGGGGTTGAGACCCAGTACTTC.

The gene calls are TRBV18 and TRBJ2-2, with a tentative D call TRBD1 (6 bases). This CDR3 comprises 16 residues. Per the germline V gene, CDR1 is KGHSH and CDR2 is LQKENI. V gave up 3 bases and J gave up 1 base, with 12 bases separating them. The CDR3 DNA reads as TGTGCCAGCTCACCCCTCGAGGGACAGAACACCGGGGAGCTGTTTTTT. Its protein is CASSPLEGQNTGELFF.

The chain has TRBV10-3 and TRBJ2-5; D may be TRBD1 (5 bases). This CDR3 region has 14 residues. The V end was cut by 2 bases, the J end by 5 bases, with 12 bases between. CDR1 is ENHRY and CDR2 is SYGVKD in the germline V gene. CDR3 loop: CAISERGSRETQYF. The CDR3 DNA follows: TGTGCCATCAGTGAGAGGGGCAGTAGGGAGACCCAGTACTTC.

This chain uses TRBV6-1 with TRBJ2-7, with D tentatively TRBD1 (6 bases). This CDR3 contains 15 residues. Germline assignment: CDR1 MNHNS and CDR2 SASEGT. V lost 1 base to trimming and J lost 1 base, with 11 bases between them. For the CDR3, the DNA is TGTGCCAGCAGTGAAGGACCGGACAGTTCCTACGAGCAGTACTTC. This codes for CASSEGPDSSYEQYF.

The V and J genes are TRBV7-2 and TRBJ2-7, with D perhaps TRBD2 (6 bases). V was cut by 4 bases and J by 2 bases, with 15 bases left in between. The CDR3 is 15 amino acids. From germline, CDR1 is SGHTA and CDR2 FQGNSA. CDR3 amino acids: CASSSAAGFAYEQYF. The CDR3 nucleotides are TGTGCCAGCAGCTCGGCGGCGGGGTTTGCCTACGAGCAGTACTTC.

The chain has TRBV4-3 and TRBJ1-3; D is possibly TRBD1 (6 bases). This CDR3 has 17 amino acids. V was trimmed by 4 bases and J by 2 bases, leaving 18 bases between them. The V gene's germline CDR1 is LGHNA and CDR2 YSLEER. CDR3 region: CASSPLGTPHAGNTIYF. The CDR3 DNA follows: TGCGCCAGCAGCCCGCTTGGGACACCTCATGCTGGAAACACCATATATTTT.

This rearrangement joins TRBV13 to TRBJ2-5; D is possibly TRBD2 (6 bases). Germline CDR1 reads PRHDT; CDR2 reads FYEKMQ (reference sequence). This CDR3 contains 16 residues. V lost 1 base, J lost 4 bases, and 16 bases lay in between. The CDR3 region is CASSLEARRGPETQYF. In DNA, the CDR3 is TGTGCCAGCAGCTTAGAGGCCAGGAGGGGTCCAGAGACCCAGTACTTC.

Of note for this clone: A much more abundant neighbour one base away suggests this may be a read error. Other nucleotide sequences from this sample produce the same CDR3. CDR3 nucleotides: TGTGCCAGCAGTTTAGCGGGGGGGACAGATACGCAGTATTTT. This encodes CASSLAGGTDTQYF. The rearrangement uses TRBV27 and TRBJ2-3; 9 bases are shared with TRBD2. V dropped 2 bases and J dropped 3; count of bases not matched to a gene: 0. There are 14 residues in the CDR3. Germline CDR1 reads MNHEY; CDR2 reads SMNVEV (reference sequence).

CDR3 amino acids: CASSLRGQGGTDTQYF. CDR3 nucleotides: TGTGCCAGCAGCTTAAGGGGACAGGGTGGCACAGATACGCAGTATTTT. The V gene is TRBV7-9, the J gene TRBJ2-3, with 9 nucleotides matching TRBD1. The CDR3 extends over 16 amino acids. The ends lost 2 bases at V and 1 base at J; junction bases unmatched: 4. Looked up from germline, CDR1 is SEHNR and CDR2 is FQNEAQ (reference sequence).

The V and J genes are TRBV6-5 and TRBJ2-1; 7 bases match TRBD1. There are 13 residues in the CDR3. From germline, CDR1 is MNHEY and CDR2 SVGAGI. V lost 0 bases and J lost 8; bases outside the gene matches: 1. DNA for the CDR3: TGTGCCAGCAGTTACTCAAGGGGGCATGAGCAGTTCTTC. Encoded protein: CASSYSRGHEQFF.

The chain combines TRBV10-3 with TRBJ2-3; TRBD2 matches at 10 bases. The CDR3 contains 15 residues. V was pared by 6 bases and J by 3 bases, with 6 bases of the junction left unmatched. Germline loops: CDR1 ENHRY, CDR2 SYGVKD. In DNA, the CDR3 is TGTGCCATCAGCCCGGGACTAGCGAGGACAGATACGCAGTATTTT. It codes for CAISPGLARTDTQYF.

This clone was counted a single time. V usage is TRBV4-3 and J usage is TRBJ1-6; perhaps TRBD1 as D (5 bases). V lost 0 bases and J lost 13, with 10 bases in between. CDR1 and CDR2 (germline): LGHNA, YSLEER. The CDR3 spans 13 residues. The chain's CDR3 is CASSQEQASPLHF. The CDR3 coding sequence is TGCGCCAGCAGCCAAGAACAGGCGTCGCCCCTCCACTTT.

The chain carries TRBV4-1 and TRBJ1-4, with 7 bases that match TRBD1. The trim removed 0 bases at V and 4 bases at J, leaving 8 bases unmatched. Germline CDR1 and CDR2: MGHRA and YSYEKL. The CDR3 runs to 17 residues. The CDR3 DNA sequence: TGCGCCAGCAGCCAAGAAGGCCCCGGGACAGTTAATGAAAAACTGTTTTTT. Translation gives CASSQEGPGTVNEKLFF.

The gene calls are TRBV18 and TRBJ2-2; 9 bases line up with TRBD2. From germline, CDR1 is KGHSH and CDR2 LQKENI. With V trimmed by 4 bases and J by 6 bases, 6 bases remained unmatched. The CDR3 totals 15 residues. The CDR3 sequence: CASSRSGGPSGELFF. The CDR3 DNA follows: TGTGCCAGCTCACGCAGCGGGGGGCCCTCCGGGGAGCTGTTTTTT.

The V call is TRBV7-9, the J call TRBJ1-1, with D unresolved. There are 14 residues in the CDR3. Germline assignment: CDR1 SEHNR and CDR2 FQNEAQ (reference sequence). V was cut by 5 bases and J by 4 bases, with 14 bases left in between. The CDR3 loop reads CASSPQHGGTEAFF. The CDR3 coding sequence is TGTGCCAGCAGCCCCCAGCACGGAGGCACTGAAGCTTTCTTT.

J is TRBJ2-7 and V is TRBV10-1, with a possible D match to TRBD2 (5 bases). The ends were cut back, 3 bases at V and 7 bases at J, with 7 bases in the middle. Germline V gives CDR1 WNHNN, CDR2 SYGVQD (reference sequence). The CDR3 runs to 11 residues. CDR3 DNA sequence: TGCGCCAGCAGTGACGGGAATGAGCAGTACTTC. This encodes CASSDGNEQYF.

This clone came up once. The chain combines TRBV2 with TRBJ2-2; 8 bases map to TRBD2. Germline V gives CDR1 SNHLY, CDR2 FYNNEI. The CDR3 is 17 amino acids. Trimming cost V 6 bases and J 7 bases; bases outside gene matches: 16. CDR3: CASRGGPGLEWHGELFF. In DNA, the CDR3 is TGTGCCAGCAGGGGAGGGCCGGGACTAGAATGGCACGGGGAGCTGTTTTTT.

The chain couples TRBV6-1 to TRBJ1-5; possibly TRBD1 for D (5 bases). V lost 1 base and J 1 base, leaving 5 bases between the germline ends. Germline-derived CDR1 and CDR2 are MNHNS and SASEGT. The CDR3 sequence is 14 residues long. The CDR3 region has the DNA TGTGCCAGCAGTGAAGAGGGGAGCAATCAGCCCCAGCATTTT. This gives the protein CASSEEGSNQPQHF.

This rearrangement joins TRBV28 to TRBJ2-7, with TRBD1 identical over 7 bases. This CDR3 comprises 12 residues. Germline assignment: CDR1 MDHEN and CDR2 SYDVKM. J lost 3 bases, V lost 6 bases, and 2 bases had no gene match. CDR3 nucleotides: TGTGCCAGCAGACGGACAGGCTACGAGCAGTACTTC. This gives the protein CASRRTGYEQYF. The full variable domain, rest sourced from reference TRBV28 and TRBJ2-7, is DVKVTQSSRYLVKRTGEKVFLECVQDMDHENMFWYRQDPGLGLRLIYFSYDVKMKEKGDIPEGYSVSREKKERFSLILESASTNQTSMYLCASRRTGYEQYFGPGTRLTVT.

The chain couples TRBV9 to TRBJ1-2, with D hard to call. Germline-derived CDR1 and CDR2 are SGDLS and YYNGEE. Trimming took off 3 bases at V and 3 bases at J, with 15 bases between the two ends. CDR3 length equals 15 residues. CDR3 residues: CASSERAGAYYGYTF. The CDR3 nucleotides are TGTGCCAGCAGCGAGCGGGCAGGAGCTTACTATGGCTACACCTTC.

The chain couples TRBV5-6 to TRBJ2-5; TRBD1 aligns across 8 bases. Germline lookup yields CDR1 SGHDT and CDR2 YYEEEE. The CDR3 is 14 residues long. With 4 bases clipped from V and 4 bases from J, the junction kept 6 bases outside the gene matches. In DNA, the CDR3 is TGTGCCAGCAGCCAGGACAGGGCTCGAGAGACCCAGTACTTC. Translating gives CASSQDRARETQYF.

The genes are TRBV10-3 and TRBJ1-2, with TRBD1 matching 10 bases. The germline CDR1 and CDR2 sequences are ENHRY and SYGVKD. V lost 2 bases and J lost 2; bases outside the gene matches: 5. The CDR3 sequence is 16 residues long. The CDR3 loop reads CAISERGQGMNYGYTF. CDR3 DNA sequence: TGTGCCATCAGTGAGAGGGGACAGGGGATGAACTATGGCTACACCTTC.

The gene calls are TRBV15 and TRBJ1-2, with D unresolved. The CDR3 runs 14 residues. From germline, CDR1 is LNHNV and CDR2 YYDKDF (reference sequence). V dropped 0 bases and J dropped 2 bases, with 7 bases sitting between them. CDR3 sequence reads: CATSRDLQNYGYTF. CDR3 nucleotides: TGTGCCACCAGCAGAGATCTGCAGAACTATGGCTACACCTTC.

The chain uses TRBV7-9 and TRBJ1-1, with 7 bases matching TRBD1. This CDR3 is built from 15 residues. Looked up from germline, CDR1 is SEHNR and CDR2 is FQNEAQ (reference sequence). The junction had 7 bases not matched to a gene; V was cut back by 5 bases and J by 1 base. Written as DNA, the CDR3 is TGTGCCAGCAGCGCAGGACAGGTGGCGAACACTGAAGCTTTCTTT. This encodes CASSAGQVANTEAFF.

The V and J genes are TRBV19 and TRBJ2-5; 8 nucleotides align to TRBD2. V gave up 5 bases and J gave up 1 base; unmatched junction bases: 9. The CDR3 extends over 16 amino acids. Germline values: CDR1 LNHDA, CDR2 SQIVND (reference sequence). CDR3 bases: TGTGCCAGTAGTCCTACCACGGGGGGGATCCAAGAGACCCAGTACTTC. It is translated as CASSPTTGGIQETQYF.